What follows are 9 T cell receptor beta chains derived from one specimen sequenced in a study of early T cells in non-severe SARS-CoV-2 infection. Each CDR3 protein is one row after TCRdb ran MiXCR on the 5' RACE reads. The sample shows 70,000 to 85,000 distinct CDR3 sequences, around 12% of them seen only once. Sequencing used whole blood, obtained at baseline. The source is an adult who was a healthcare worker with PCR-confirmed SARS-CoV-2 infection or an uninfected control (not recorded which). The donor label of this sample is uncertain.

This clonotype was seen more than once but under ten times. V gene TRBV20-1 combines with J gene TRBJ2-5; D possibly corresponds to TRBD2 (6 bases). This CDR3 spans 17 amino acids. The V and J ends lost 3 bases and 3 bases respectively, with 23 bases between them. Per the germline V gene, CDR1 is DFQATT and CDR2 is SNEGSKA (reference sequence). This CDR3 reads CSASHRRLESTEETQYF. The CDR3 DNA reads as TGCAGTGCTAGTCATCGGAGACTAGAGTCGACCGAAGAGACCCAGTACTTC.

This clonotype was detected only a few times. J is TRBJ2-1 and V is TRBV2; D remains ambiguous. Trimming cost V 6 bases and J 4 bases, with 13 bases left between them. The length of the CDR3 is 14 residues. CDR1 is SNHLY and CDR2 is FYNNEI in the germline V gene. Here the CDR3 reads CASRPLGLYNEQFF. The CDR3 bases are TGTGCCAGCAGGCCCCTTGGCCTGTACAATGAGCAGTTCTTC.

This clonotype has a count of ten or more. V and J are TRBV12-5 and TRBJ2-1; the D is unclear. V gave up 2 bases and J gave up 5 bases, with 13 bases separating them. The CDR3 spans 15 residues. Germline CDR1 and CDR2: LGHNT and FRNRAP. The CDR3 region is CASGLLPTVNNEQFF. CDR3 sequence (DNA): TGTGCTAGTGGTTTGCTTCCAACAGTAAACAATGAGCAGTTCTTC.

This chain connects TRBV12-3 or TRBV12-4 to TRBJ1-1, with D maybe TRBD1 (5 bases). V was trimmed by 6 bases and J by 4 bases, leaving 12 bases between them. This CDR3 spans 13 amino acids. CDR3 sequence reads: CASSPGGSTEAFF. CDR3 nucleotides: TGTGCCAGCAGCCCTGGGGGGAGCACTGAAGCTTTCTTT.

The V gene is TRBV12-3 or TRBV12-4, the J gene TRBJ1-1; D perhaps matches TRBD1 (5 bases). The CDR3 extends over 14 amino acids. Trimming took off 3 bases at V and 3 bases at J, with 11 bases between the two ends. The CDR3, as DNA: TGTGCCAGCAGTTTGCAGGGTATGGACACTGAAGCTTTCTTT. Protein sequence: CASSLQGMDTEAFF.

This clonotype was observed a few times. The chain has TRBV5-5 and TRBJ1-1, with D unclear. The length of the CDR3 is 14 residues. The V and J ends lost 0 bases and 10 bases respectively, with 16 bases between them. Germline CDR1 SGHKS, CDR2 YYEKEE (reference sequence). This CDR3 reads CASSLARFSEGAFF. Here the CDR3 DNA reads TGTGCCAGCAGCTTGGCAAGGTTCTCCGAGGGAGCTTTCTTT.

The sample holds many counts of this clonotype. The chain joins TRBV29-1 to TRBJ1-1; the D is unclear. The germline V and J ends were trimmed by 4 bases and 2 bases, with 11 bases remaining between them. This CDR3 region has 13 residues. Looked up from germline, CDR1 is SQVTM and CDR2 is ANQGSEA. In nucleotides, the CDR3 is TGCAGCGTTGTGGAGGGCTTTAACACTGAAGCTTTCTTT. Its protein is CSVVEGFNTEAFF.

There are many counts of this clonotype. The chain employs TRBV7-6 and TRBJ1-1; 8 bases line up with TRBD1. Per the germline V gene, CDR1 is SGHVS and CDR2 is FNYEAQ. The CDR3 extends over 15 amino acids. V was clipped by 4 bases and J by 5 bases; unmatched bases: 9. The CDR3 protein is CASSSTQGARTEAFF. CDR3 coding DNA: TGTGCCAGCAGCTCAACCCAGGGGGCCCGGACTGAAGCTTTCTTT.

The V and J genes are TRBV4-1 and TRBJ1-2, with D hard to call. V lost 6 bases and J lost 0, with 11 bases in between. Germline V gene lookup returns CDR1 MGHRA and CDR2 YSYEKL. The CDR3 sequence is 14 residues long. The CDR3 region has the DNA TGCGCCAGCAGTCAGTTTCCAGCTAACTATGGCTACACCTTC. This gives the protein CASSQFPANYGYTF.